This T cell receptor (beta chain) was identified during a study of cytomegalovirus exposure and HLA in healthy donors. 60 Vbeta and 13 Jbeta primers were used in PCR. Libraries were prepared by immunoSEQ multiplex PCR; TCRdb keeps only in-frame clonotypes and omits some of them. The table has 50,000 to 65,000 clones, approximately 70% seen once; the top ten hold about 3%. Trimming took 3 bases from V and 2 from J, leaving 6 bases between them. The CDR3 sequence is 13 residues long. Germline lookup yields CDR1 SSHAT and CDR2 FNYEAQ (reference sequence). The sample taken for sequencing was PBMCs. This clonotype originated in a man between 18 and 29 years old in good health and CMV-seronegative. The V and J genes are TRBV7-7 and TRBJ2-3; D gene ambiguous. The DNA for the CDR3 is TGTGCCAGCAGCTTGGCCGTCACAGATACGCAGTATTTT. The encoded protein is CASSLAVTDTQYF.